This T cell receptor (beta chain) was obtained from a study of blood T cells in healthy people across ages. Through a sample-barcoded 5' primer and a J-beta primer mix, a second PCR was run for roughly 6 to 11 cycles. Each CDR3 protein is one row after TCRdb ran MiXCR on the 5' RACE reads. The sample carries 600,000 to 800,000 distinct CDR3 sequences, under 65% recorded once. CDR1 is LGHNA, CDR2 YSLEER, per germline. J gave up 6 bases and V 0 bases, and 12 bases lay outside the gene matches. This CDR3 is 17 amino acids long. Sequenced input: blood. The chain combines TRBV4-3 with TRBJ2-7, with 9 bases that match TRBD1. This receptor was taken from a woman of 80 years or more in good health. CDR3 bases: TGCGCCAGCAGCCAAGATCTCCCTCGAACAGGGGGCGGCGAGCAGTACTTC. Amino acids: CASSQDLPRTGGGEQYF.